The present T cell receptor beta chain was sequenced within a study of regulatory T cells in long-lasting Graves disease. Arm-PCR of CDR3 regions and iRepertoire HTBI primers were the basis on which TCR beta libraries were built. MiXCR, run by TCRdb on the multiplex PCR reads, gives a single entry per CDR3 protein. The sample carries over 200,000 distinct CDR3 sequences, about 18% recorded once. The table lists this clonotype with a few counts. Its specificity is unknown. Findings of the study overall: Under persistent disease, TRBV28, TRBJ1-2 and TRBJ2-5 were used preferentially. Shared public clonotypes totalled a few thousand in persistent patients, compared with some 920 in new patients.

This sample's time point: newly diagnosed GD, antithyroid drugs for less than 3 months. PBMC RNA was the source of the TCR library. The germline gives CDR1 LNHDA, CDR2 SQIVND (reference sequence). The CDR3 has 15 residues. Trimming removed 5 bases from V and 5 bases from J, with 18 bases in between. V gene TRBV19 combines with J gene TRBJ2-5; D is unresolved. The material sequenced was peripheral blood mononuclear cells (PBMCs), taken at new diagnosis, from a patient treated with antithyroid drugs. The source is a female donor with Graves disease. In DNA, the CDR3 is TGTGCCAGTAGTCCCTTGCGGACGGTGGGGGAGACCCAGTACTTC. The encoded protein is CASSPLRTVGETQYF.